The T cell receptor beta chain described here comes from a study of T-cell memory formation after mild COVID-19. A single record per CDR3 protein comes from TCRdb applying MiXCR to the 5' RACE reads. The data hold some 69,000 distinct CDR3 sequences, with around 15% observed a single time. Points on this clonotype: Antigen unknown.

Whole-study findings and limits: Within pre-infection memory, some responding clones were found, suggesting cross-reactive memory joined. Clones shrinking between day 15 and 85 showed a balanced CD4/CD8 split, and those that grew later tilted toward CD4+.

The TCR comes from an adult woman who had mild COVID-19 (a few samples of this study predate the infection). Cell type and time point are not known. The sample consisted of PBMCs or a T cell subset sorted from them (not recorded which).

Here the CDR3 DNA reads TGTGCCAGCAGCTTAGATTCATTGGGTAGCAATGAGCAGTTCTTC. Protein: CASSLDSLGSNEQFF. The J gene is TRBJ2-1, the V gene TRBV11-2; no reliable D call. Between the trimmed V and J ends, which lost 0 bases and 6 bases, there was a span of 12 bases. From germline, CDR1 is SGHAT and CDR2 FQNNGV. The CDR3 contains 15 residues. Drawing the rest from reference TRBV11-2 and TRBJ2-1, the complete variable domain is EAGVAQSPRYKIIEKRQSVAFWCNPISGHATLYWYQQILGQGPKLLIQFQNNGVVDDSQLPKDRFSAERLKGVDSTLKIQPAKLEDSAVYLCASSLDSLGSNEQFFGPGTRLTVL.